Sequencing of this T cell receptor beta chain was carried out in a study of OX40 agonist ivuxolimab in advanced cancers. Study details: Patients in the trial were receiving intravenous ivuxolimab every 2 weeks, at doses of 0.01 to 10 mg/kg.

Looked up from germline, CDR1 is MNHEY and CDR2 is SMNVEV (reference sequence). This CDR3 has 14 residues. The germline V and J ends were trimmed by 2 bases and 4 bases, with 11 bases remaining between them. Clones were read by immunoSEQ multiplex PCR, and TCRdb kept only the in-frame ones, dropping some. Of 95,000 to 150,000 clones detected, 93% appear once; the ten largest clones hold over 0.15%. This sequence originates from an adult with an advanced solid tumor such as melanoma, head and neck, liver or kidney cancer. This sample comprised CD4+ or CD8+ T cells sorted from blood, obtained in a trial of the OX40 agonist ivuxolimab. The genes are TRBV27 and TRBJ1-1, with D perhaps TRBD1 (6 bases). The CDR3 DNA is TGTGCCAGCAGTTTACAGGGGCGAGTCACTGAAGCTTTCTTT. This translates into CASSLQGRVTEAFF.